This TCR beta chain was retrieved from a study of long-term antiretroviral therapy in people with HIV. Broader study findings: Therapy changes, viral resistance and ART adherence were not documented in the available data. Dominance of pre-ART expanded clones persisted, fluctuating and often declining after ART.

Specimens retained about 0.85-11 million cryopreserved PBMC preceding DNA extraction. Running of the v3.0 immunoSEQ assay took place at survey level. Sequencing efforts were directed toward roughly 40,000-55,000 T-cell genomes per sample. Assay used: immunoSEQ multiplex PCR; TCRdb lists only in-frame clones, some missing. The sample yields 30,000 or so clones, roughly 74% seen once. Germline V lookup: CDR1 SGHRS, CDR2 YFSETQ. The CDR3 is made up of 17 amino acids. Trimming removed 3 bases from V and 0 bases from J; junction bases left unmatched: 5. Comments on this clone: What it binds is not known.

Sequences were derived from unsorted PBMCs, sampled 3 years after starting antiretroviral therapy. The chain recombines TRBV5-1 with TRBJ2-7; TRBD2 aligns across 14 bases. The receptor's source is a man aged 45-65 years with HIV. CDR3 residues: CASSWTSGRTFSYEQYF. CDR3 sequence (DNA): TGCGCCAGCAGCTGGACTAGCGGGAGGACGTTCTCCTACGAGCAGTACTTC. The variable domain in full, with the rest retrieved from reference TRBV5-1 and TRBJ2-7, is KAGVTQTPRYLIKTRGQQVTLSCSPISGHRSVSWYQQTPGQGLQFLFEYFSETQRNKGNFPGRFSGRQFSNSRSEMNVSTLELGDSALYLCASSWTSGRTFSYEQYFGPGTRLTVT.